Sequencing of this T cell receptor beta chain was carried out in a study of cytomegalovirus exposure and HLA in healthy donors. Study details: Earlier, some 170 million T cells were analyzed, and 90 million to 120 million unique TCR beta sequences were found among them.

It was with 60 Vbeta and 13 Jbeta primers that the PCR ran. Some clones are missing from TCRdb's copy, which holds only in-frame ones; the method was immunoSEQ multiplex PCR. The table records about 140,000 clones, around three quarters of them present only once. Points on this clone: The antigen is not known.

Broader study findings: The study recorded 164 TCR beta chains that were cytomegalovirus-associated. Later analysis suggested links between common viral pathogens and several top significant clusters. In a later analysis, around 18,000 TCR beta sequences were associated with HLA alleles at 0.05 false discovery rate.

This CDR3 region has 14 residues. Germline CDR1 and CDR2: SGHKS and YYEKEE (reference sequence). Trimming at V came to 1 base and at J to 4 bases, leaving 2 bases not matched to a gene. This TCR came from a man aged 25-40 years in good health and CMV-seronegative. The chain links TRBV5-5 to TRBJ1-3; 7 nucleotides line up with TRBD1. Sequencing was performed on PBMCs. CDR3 DNA sequence: TGTGCCAGCAGCTTGAGGGACAGCGGAAACACCATATATTTT. This sequence encodes CASSLRDSGNTIYF.